This T cell receptor (beta chain) was sequenced for a study of cytomegalovirus exposure and HLA in healthy donors. The overall study: Earlier findings included over 90 million unique TCR beta sequences obtained from 150 million to 200 million T cells.

The study, taken as a whole, reports: According to reports, the classifier identified cytomegalovirus status with high specificity and sensitivity. Only CMV serostatus was available as immune exposure information.

Participants comprised healthy donors of bone marrow. Both 60 Vbeta primers and 13 Jbeta primers went into the PCR. Sequencing was performed with immunoSEQ multiplex PCR; in TCRdb, only in-frame clones are kept and a portion is missing. This repertoire shows approximately 97,000 clones, roughly four fifths found once; its top ten account for roughly 3.5%. This CDR3 region has 15 residues. Trimming removed 0 bases from V and 7 bases from J, with 13 bases in between. The germline gives CDR1 SGHNT, CDR2 YYREEE (reference sequence). The table lists this clone with a few counts. Its cognate antigen is unknown.

This chain joins TRBV5-4 and TRBJ1-4; unclear D gene. The clonotype was recovered from a man in his forties or fifties in good health and CMV-seronegative. The specimen sequenced was PBMCs. In nucleotides, the CDR3 is TGTGCCAGCAGCTTGGAACCTATGCAATTTGAAAAACTGTTTTTT. Its protein product is CASSLEPMQFEKLFF.